The sequence of this T cell receptor beta chain was determined in a study of shared clonotypes between healthy human individuals. General observations from the study: Shared clonotypes: 4.5% to 5% naive CD4, 3.5% to 4% naive CD8, 2.3% memory CD4, approximately 0.37% memory CD8.

Generated by immunoSEQ multiplex PCR, the TCRdb table keeps only in-frame clones and is missing some. The table includes roughly 2.5 million clones, around 94% detected once. A remark on this clone: Antigen unknown.

CDR1 is LNHDA, CDR2 SQIVND, per germline (reference sequence). Trimming at V came to 5 bases and at J to 3 bases, leaving 6 bases not matched to a gene. This CDR3 is built from 18 residues. Sequenced input: naive CD4+ T cells sorted from blood. Sample subset: CD45RA+ positively selected. The sequence was obtained from a man aged 18-30 years in good health. The rearrangement links TRBV19 to TRBJ2-2; 16 positions agree with TRBD2. The CDR3 DNA reads as TGTGCCAGTAGTTCGGGACTAGCGGGAGGGCCGTACACCGGGGAGCTGTTTTTT. This encodes CASSSGLAGGPYTGELFF.